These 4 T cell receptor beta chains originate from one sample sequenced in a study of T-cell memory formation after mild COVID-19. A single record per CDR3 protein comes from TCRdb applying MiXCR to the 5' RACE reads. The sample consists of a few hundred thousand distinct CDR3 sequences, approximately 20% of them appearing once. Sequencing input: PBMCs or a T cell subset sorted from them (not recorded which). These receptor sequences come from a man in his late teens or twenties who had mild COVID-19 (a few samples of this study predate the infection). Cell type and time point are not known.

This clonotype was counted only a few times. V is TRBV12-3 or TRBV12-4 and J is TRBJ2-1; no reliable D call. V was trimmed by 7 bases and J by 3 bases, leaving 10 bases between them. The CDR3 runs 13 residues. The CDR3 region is CASIRHGYNEQFF. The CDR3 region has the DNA TGTGCCAGCATCCGTCACGGCTACAATGAGCAGTTCTTC.

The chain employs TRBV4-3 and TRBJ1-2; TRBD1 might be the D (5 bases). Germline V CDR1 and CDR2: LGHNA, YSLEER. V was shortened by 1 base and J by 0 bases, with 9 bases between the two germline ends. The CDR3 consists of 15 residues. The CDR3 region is CASSQGGGTNYGYTF. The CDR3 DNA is TGCGCCAGCAGCCAAGGGGGGGGTACTAACTATGGCTACACCTTC.

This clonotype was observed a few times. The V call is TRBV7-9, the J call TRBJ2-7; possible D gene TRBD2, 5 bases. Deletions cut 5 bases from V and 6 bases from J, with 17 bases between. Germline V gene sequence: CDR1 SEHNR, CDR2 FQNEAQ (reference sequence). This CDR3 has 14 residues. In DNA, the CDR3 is TGTGCCAGCAGCCAAAGGTCCGGGATTGGCGAGCAGTACTTC. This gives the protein CASSQRSGIGEQYF.

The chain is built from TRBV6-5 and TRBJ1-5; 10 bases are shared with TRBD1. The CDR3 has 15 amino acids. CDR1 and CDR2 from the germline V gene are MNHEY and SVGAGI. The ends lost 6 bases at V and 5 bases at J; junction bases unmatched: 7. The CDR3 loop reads CASSPTGGADQPQHF. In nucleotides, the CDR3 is TGTGCCAGCAGCCCGACAGGGGGCGCGGATCAGCCCCAGCATTTT.